This is a list of T cell receptor beta chains from one sample in a study of T cells in Graves' hyperthyroidism and ophthalmopathy. TCRdb re-called the multiplex PCR reads through MiXCR, storing one row per CDR3 protein. Of approximately 380,000 distinct CDR3 sequences in the sample, about an eighth are singletons; the top ten hold around 30%. The sample comprised blood. The receptor set was obtained from a man in his fifties or sixties with Graves' ophthalmopathy. The CDR3 runs from the conserved cysteine through the conserved F or W. The D gene is left open where the match is weak. The size entry is marked missing in some rows and otherwise reads once, few, many or a size class.

v_gene,abundance,j_gene,d_gene,CDR3nt,CDR3aa
TRBV5-1,many,TRBJ2-1,TRBD2,TGCGCCAGCTGGCAAGAGACAGGGCTAGCGGGAGTCGATGAGCAGTTCTTC,CASWQETGLAGVDEQFF
TRBV9,few,TRBJ2-7,NA,TGTGCCAGCAGCGTAGGGTTAGAGGGGCCCTCCTACGAGCAGTACTTC,CASSVGLEGPSYEQYF
TRBV27,NA,TRBJ1-5,NA,TGTGCCAGCAGTCCACTCCGGGACACCGCTCAGCCCCAGCATTTT,CASSPLRDTAQPQHF
TRBV5-1,NA,TRBJ2-1,TRBD2,TGCGCCAGCAAAGTGGGCGGGGGATACAATGAGCAGTTCTTC,CASKVGGGYNEQFF
TRBV2,NA,TRBJ2-2,NA,TGTGCCAGCAGTGTAACAGGGCCCACCGGGGAGCTGTTTTTT,CASSVTGPTGELFF
TRBV7-9,many,TRBJ2-3,NA,TGTGCCAGCAGCTGGGCAGGCACAGATACGCAGTATTTT,CASSWAGTDTQYF
TRBV28,many,TRBJ2-5,NA,TGTGCCAGCAAGGAGGGGGGACCACAAGAGACCCAGTACTTC,CASKEGGPQETQYF
TRBV6-1,many,TRBJ2-3,TRBD1,TGTGCCAGCAGCATACGACAGGGGACTAGCACAGATACGCAGTATTTT,CASSIRQGTSTDTQYF
TRBV5-1,NA,TRBJ2-2,NA,TGTGCCAGCAGCCGGCTACCGTTTGGTAGTACCGGGGAGCTGTTTTTT,CASSRLPFGSTGELFF
TRBV7-6,few,TRBJ2-5,NA,TGTGCCAGCAGCTTGACGGATAGCGTCGGAGAGACCCAGTACTTC,CASSLTDSVGETQYF
TRBV6-2/TRBV6-3,NA,TRBJ1-6,NA,TGTGCCAGCAGCGCCTTGGGCACTAGCTCCTATAATTCACCCCTCCACTTT,CASSALGTSSYNSPLHF
TRBV6-1,many,TRBJ2-7,NA,TGTGCCAGCAGTGATGGGACGCAGAGCTCCTACGAGCAGTACTTC,CASSDGTQSSYEQYF
TRBV4-1,few,TRBJ2-1,NA,TGCGCCAGCAGCCAAGAAGAGGGACAAACGTTCTTC,CASSQEEGQTFF
TRBV20-1,many,TRBJ2-5,TRBD2,TGCAGTGCTAGTGCGGGACTAGCGGGAGGGGGAGAGACCCAGTACTTC,CSASAGLAGGGETQYF
TRBV2,many,TRBJ1-6,NA,TGTGCCAGCAGTGATTCTTCGGCCTATAATTCACCCCTCCACTTT,CASSDSSAYNSPLHF
TRBV6-1,NA,TRBJ1-2,NA,TGTGCCAGCACGGGCTATGGCTACACCTTC,CASTGYGYTF
TRBV18,many,TRBJ2-7,TRBD1,TGTGCCAGCTCACGGGGAATAGACAGGGACGAGCAGTACTTC,CASSRGIDRDEQYF
TRBV27,NA,TRBJ2-4,TRBD1,TGTGCCAGCAGGGGGACAGGGGGCATAGCCAAAAACATTCGGTACTTC,CASRGTGGIAKNIRYF
TRBV20-1,few,TRBJ1-2,NA,TGCAGTGCTAGTCTTGGCTCCGGCTATGGCTACACCTTC,CSASLGSGYGYTF
TRBV24-1,many,TRBJ2-1,TRBD2,TGTGCCACCAGTGGACGGGCGGTGACTAGCGGGAGGAATGAGCAGTTCTTC,CATSGRAVTSGRNEQFF
TRBV28,many,TRBJ1-2,NA,TGTGCCAGCAGTTTCCAGGGGTATGGCTACACCTTC,CASSFQGYGYTF
TRBV6-2/TRBV6-3,NA,TRBJ1-2,TRBD1,TGTGCCAGCAGCCAGACAGGGAGAAATGGCTACACCTTC,CASSQTGRNGYTF
TRBV7-2,many,TRBJ2-5,TRBD2,TGTGCCAGCAGCTCTAGGACTAGCGGGAGGCAGACCCAGTACTTC,CASSSRTSGRQTQYF
TRBV10-3,NA,TRBJ2-7,TRBD1,TGTGCCATCAGTGGGCGACAGGGGGAGAACGGGCAGTACTTC,CAISGRQGENGQYF
TRBV11-2,NA,TRBJ1-3,TRBD1,TGTGCCAGCAGCCCGGACAGGGGAAGTGGAAACACCACATATTTT,CASSPDRGSGNTTYF
TRBV5-1,many,TRBJ2-7,TRBD2,TGCGCCAGCAGCCCGGGACTAGCGCCCGCCGCTATTGAGCAGTACTTC,CASSPGLAPAAIEQYF
TRBV20-1,many,TRBJ1-1,NA,TGCAGTGCTAGAGAAGCTCCAGGGAGGACCACTGAAGCTTTCTTT,CSAREAPGRTTEAFF
TRBV5-1,many,TRBJ1-2,TRBD1,TGCGCCAGCAGAAACGGACAGGCGAACTATGGCTACACCTTC,CASRNGQANYGYTF
TRBV20-1,NA,TRBJ2-1,NA,TGCAGTGCATCCACTCCTGCCTCCCCAATCAATGAGCAGTTCTTC,CSASTPASPINEQFF
TRBV6-1,NA,TRBJ2-7,NA,TGTGCCAGCAGTGAGGCCAAGAAGTACTTC,CASSEAKKYF
TRBV12-3/TRBV12-4,many,TRBJ1-3,TRBD1,TGTGCCAGCAGTTTGTTGCAGGGGGCAGGTGGAAACACCATATATTTT,CASSLLQGAGGNTIYF
TRBV10-3,few,TRBJ2-2,TRBD1,TGTGCCATTGGGACCGACAGGGCCCACACCGGGGAGCTGTTTTTT,CAIGTDRAHTGELFF
TRBV20-1,few,TRBJ1-1,NA,TGCAGTGCTGGAAGGGAGTGGAACACTGAAGCTTTCTTT,CSAGREWNTEAFF
TRBV5-6,NA,TRBJ2-2,TRBD1,TGTGCCAGCAGCCCGGTGGTCGTAGGGGGCGCCGGGGAGCTGTTTTTT,CASSPVVVGGAGELFF
TRBV12-3/TRBV12-4,few,TRBJ2-7,NA,TGTGCCAGCAGTTTTAAAGGGCGGACAGCGGGGGAGCAGTACTTC,CASSFKGRTAGEQYF
TRBV12-5,many,TRBJ2-1,TRBD2,TGTGCTAGTGGGTTGGAGACTAGCGGGAGGGCCGTAAACAATGAGCAGTTCTTC,CASGLETSGRAVNNEQFF
TRBV5-1,many,TRBJ2-1,TRBD2,TGCGCCAGCAGCTACCTGGGACTAGCGGGCCGATACAATGAGCAGTTCTTC,CASSYLGLAGRYNEQFF
TRBV10-3,many,TRBJ1-4,NA,TGTGCCATCAGTAAGGGAGGGGCAACTAATGAAAAACTGTTTTTT,CAISKGGATNEKLFF
TRBV7-9,NA,TRBJ1-5,NA,TGTGCCAGCAGCGCAGCGGGGCAGCCCCAGCATTTT,CASSAAGQPQHF
TRBV6-1,many,TRBJ2-1,NA,TGTGCCAGCAGTTATGGTCTAGCGCGCAATGAGCAGTTCTTC,CASSYGLARNEQFF
TRBV7-6,NA,TRBJ2-1,TRBD2,TGTGCCAGCAGCATACGACTAGCGGGAGTAATCAATGAGCAGTTCTTC,CASSIRLAGVINEQFF
TRBV2,many,TRBJ2-2,NA,TGTGCCAGCAGTGAAGTAATGGGAGCTGCCCGCGGGGAGCTGTTTTTT,CASSEVMGAARGELFF
TRBV11-2,many,TRBJ2-1,TRBD2,TGTGCCAGCAGCCCGCTGGGACTAGCGGGAGAGTTTTACAATGAGCAGTTCTTC,CASSPLGLAGEFYNEQFF
TRBV10-3,few,TRBJ2-2,NA,TGTGCCATCAGTTTCGGGGATGGGGAGCTGTTTTTT,CAISFGDGELFF
TRBV7-8,many,TRBJ2-7,TRBD2,TGTGCCAGCAGCTTAGATCGGACTAGCGGGGGCGAGCAGTACTTC,CASSLDRTSGGEQYF
TRBV18,many,TRBJ1-1,NA,TGTGCCAGCTCACCATCGGGACAGAACACTGAAGCTTTCTTT,CASSPSGQNTEAFF
TRBV27,many,TRBJ2-7,TRBD2,TGTGCCAGCAGTTCAGGGACTAGCGGTTACTACGAGCAGTACTTC,CASSSGTSGYYEQYF
TRBV29-1,many,TRBJ2-5,NA,TGCAGCGTTGAAGGGAACCAGCCCAACGAGGAGACCCAGTACTTC,CSVEGNQPNEETQYF
TRBV13,NA,TRBJ2-7,TRBD2,TGTGCCAGCAGCTTAGGGACTAGCGGGAGCCACGAGCAGTACTTC,CASSLGTSGSHEQYF
TRBV19,NA,TRBJ1-1,NA,TGTGCCAGTAGTATGGGAAACACTGAAGCTTTCTTT,CASSMGNTEAFF
TRBV10-3,many,TRBJ2-3,TRBD1,TGTGCCATCAGGGCGGACAGGGGGTTTGAAGATACGCAGTATTTT,CAIRADRGFEDTQYF
TRBV3-1,many,TRBJ1-4,TRBD1,TGTGCCAGCAGCCGGGGAGGGGGCCGCCTATCTAATGAAAAACTGTTTTTT,CASSRGGGRLSNEKLFF
TRBV5-4,NA,TRBJ2-1,TRBD2,TGTGCCAGCAGCCAAGTGACTAGCGGGAGCTCCTACAATGAGCAGTTCTTC,CASSQVTSGSSYNEQFF
TRBV7-8,NA,TRBJ2-5,NA,TGTGCCAGCAGCTTAGAAGGGAGGGGGCTAAGGGAGACCCAGTACTTC,CASSLEGRGLRETQYF
TRBV7-6,NA,TRBJ2-2,NA,TGTGCCAGCAGCCCGCTTGGGGCCGGGGAGCTGTTTTTT,CASSPLGAGELFF